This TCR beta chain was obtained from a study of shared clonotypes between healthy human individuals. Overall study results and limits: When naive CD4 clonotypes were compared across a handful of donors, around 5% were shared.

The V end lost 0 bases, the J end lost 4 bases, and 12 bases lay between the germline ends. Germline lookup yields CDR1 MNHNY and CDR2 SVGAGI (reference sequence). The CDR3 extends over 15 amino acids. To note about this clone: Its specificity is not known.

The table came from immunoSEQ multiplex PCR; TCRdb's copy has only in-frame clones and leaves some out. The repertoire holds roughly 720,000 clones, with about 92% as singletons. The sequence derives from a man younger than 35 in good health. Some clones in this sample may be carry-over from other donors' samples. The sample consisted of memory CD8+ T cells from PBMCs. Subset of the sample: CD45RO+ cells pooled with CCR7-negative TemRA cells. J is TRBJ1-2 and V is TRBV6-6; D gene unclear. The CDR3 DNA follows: TGTGCCAGCAGTTACTCGATGGCAGACATCTATGGCTACACCTTC. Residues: CASSYSMADIYGYTF.